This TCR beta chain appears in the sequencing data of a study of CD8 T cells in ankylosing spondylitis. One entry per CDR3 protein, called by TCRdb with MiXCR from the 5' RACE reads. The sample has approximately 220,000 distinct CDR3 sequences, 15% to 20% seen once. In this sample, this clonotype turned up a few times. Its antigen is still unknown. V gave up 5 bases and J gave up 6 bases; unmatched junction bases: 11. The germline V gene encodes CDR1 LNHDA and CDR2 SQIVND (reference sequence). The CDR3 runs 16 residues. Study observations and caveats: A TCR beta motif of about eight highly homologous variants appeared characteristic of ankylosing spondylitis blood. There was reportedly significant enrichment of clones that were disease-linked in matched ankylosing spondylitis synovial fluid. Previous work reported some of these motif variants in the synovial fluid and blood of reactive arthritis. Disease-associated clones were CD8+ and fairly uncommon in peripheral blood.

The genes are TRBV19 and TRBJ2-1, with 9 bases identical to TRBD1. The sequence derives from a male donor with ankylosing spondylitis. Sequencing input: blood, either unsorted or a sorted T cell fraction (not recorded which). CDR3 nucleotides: TGTGCCAGTAGTCTTGTACAGGGGGCGTTTGGCAATGAGCAGTTCTTC. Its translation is CASSLVQGAFGNEQFF.